One sample yielded the 3 T cell receptor beta chains listed below, sequenced in a study of blood T cell repertoires in COVID-19. Libraries were prepared by immunoSEQ multiplex PCR; TCRdb keeps only in-frame clonotypes and omits some of them. The sample has 150,000 to 200,000 clones; over 70% are singletons. Sequences were obtained from PBMCs or T cells enriched from blood (not recorded which). These receptors all come from a woman aged 55-75 years who had recovered from COVID-19.

This chain joins TRBV4-1 and TRBJ1-2; possible D gene TRBD1, 5 bases. The germline V gene encodes CDR1 MGHRA and CDR2 YSYEKL. The CDR3 has 16 amino acids. V lost 1 base to trimming and J lost 5 bases, with 17 bases between them. This chain's CDR3 is CASSQVFRDLGYGYTF. CDR3 sequence (DNA): TGCGCCAGCAGCCAAGTTTTTCGGGACTTGGGGTATGGCTACACCTTC.

About this clone itself: Different DNA sequences within this sample yield the same CDR3. V usage is TRBV5-1 and J usage is TRBJ1-6; no clear D. Trimming pared 0 bases from V and 7 bases from J, leaving 8 bases between. Per germline, CDR1 SGHRS and CDR2 YFSETQ. The CDR3 has 14 residues. For the CDR3, the DNA is TGCGCCAGCAGCTTGGGGCGGGGAAATTCACCCCTCCACTTT. This translates into CASSLGRGNSPLHF.

This sequence joins TRBV5-1 and TRBJ2-2; 10 bases map to TRBD2. Germline-derived CDR1 and CDR2 are SGHRS and YFSETQ. Trimming at V came to 0 bases and at J to 6 bases, leaving 5 bases not matched to a gene. The CDR3 covers 16 residues. CDR3: CASSLGGLAGAGELFF. The CDR3 bases are TGCGCCAGCAGCTTGGGTGGCCTAGCGGGAGCCGGGGAGCTGTTTTTT.